Shown below are 18 T cell receptor beta chains from a single sample sequenced in a study of T cell responses to AZD1222 COVID-19 vaccine. The data were produced by immunoSEQ multiplex PCR, yet TCRdb's version contains in-frame clones alone and is incomplete. The sample has about 150,000 clones; 70% to 90% are singletons. The sequencing here drew on peripheral blood, taken on day 0 of MenACWY control vaccination. The receptor source for this set is an adult in good health.

The chain uses TRBV19 and TRBJ1-2; 7 positions match TRBD1. The J segment lost 3 bases and the V segment lost 5 bases, leaving 12 bases of the junction unmatched. Germline values: CDR1 LNHDA, CDR2 SQIVND (reference sequence). The CDR3 loop spans 16 amino acids. The CDR3, as DNA: TGTGCCAGTAGTGGGCCCTACAGGGGTTTGGACTATGGCTACACCTTC. Protein product: CASSGPYRGLDYGYTF.

In this sample, this clone turned up a few times. The chain employs TRBV19 and TRBJ1-4, with D hard to call. The V gene lost 7 bases and the J gene lost 4 bases, with 19 bases spanning the gap. In germline, CDR1 is LNHDA, CDR2 SQIVND (reference sequence). The length of the CDR3 is 16 residues. CDR3 DNA sequence: TGTGCCAGTACCATGACGGCAACCAGCTTTAATGAAAAACTGTTTTTT. Protein sequence: CASTMTATSFNEKLFF.

The chain employs TRBV11-2 and TRBJ1-1; D not certain. Trimming took off 1 base at V and 1 base at J, with 7 bases between the two ends. The germline V gene encodes CDR1 SGHAT and CDR2 FQNNGV. The CDR3 is 14 residues long. The CDR3 DNA reads TGTGCCAGCAGCTTAGGTGCGAAGAACACTGAAGCTTTCTTT. Its protein is CASSLGAKNTEAFF.

The chain links TRBV7-9 to TRBJ1-1, with TRBD1 identical over 8 bases. J lost 6 bases, V lost 6 bases, and 9 bases had no gene match. Germline CDR1 SEHNR, CDR2 FQNEAQ (reference sequence). CDR3 length: 14 amino acids. CDR3 in DNA: TGTGCCAGCAGAACAAGGACAGGGCTTTCTGAAGCTTTCTTT. Its protein product is CASRTRTGLSEAFF.

V usage is TRBV4-3 and J usage is TRBJ2-1; 12 bases map to TRBD2. J was trimmed by 7 bases and V by 0 bases; bases with no gene match: 10. This CDR3 comprises 18 residues. CDR1 is LGHNA and CDR2 is YSLEER in the germline V gene. CDR3 loop: CASSQEGRLAGVMNEQFF. As DNA, the CDR3 is TGCGCCAGCAGCCAAGAGGGCCGACTAGCGGGAGTAATGAATGAGCAGTTCTTC.

This chain connects TRBV2 to TRBJ1-1, with 8 bases lining up with TRBD1. The CDR3 totals 15 residues. The germline V gene encodes CDR1 SNHLY and CDR2 FYNNEI. The J segment lost 1 base and the V segment lost 7 bases, leaving 8 bases of the junction unmatched. CDR3 amino acids: CASKYPGQENTEAFF. CDR3 DNA sequence: TGTGCCAGCAAGTACCCGGGACAGGAGAACACTGAAGCTTTCTTT.

The rearrangement joins TRBV6-2 or TRBV6-3 to TRBJ2-1; D possibly uses TRBD1 or TRBD2 (6 bases each). V lost 4 bases, J lost 1 base, and 20 bases lay in between. CDR3 size: 18 residues. CDR1 and CDR2 (germline): MNHEY, SVGEGT. This chain's CDR3 is CASSWTVRLDGSYNEQFF. DNA of the CDR3: TGTGCCAGCAGTTGGACAGTTCGACTAGACGGTTCCTACAATGAGCAGTTCTTC.

The chain joins TRBV28 to TRBJ1-4, with 7 bases that match TRBD1. Looked up from germline, CDR1 is MDHEN and CDR2 is SYDVKM. V lost 6 bases to trimming and J lost 5 bases; unmatched junction nucleotides: 12. There are 16 residues in the CDR3. This CDR3 is CASSKKYGTVNEKLFF. As DNA, the CDR3 is TGTGCCAGCAGCAAAAAGTACGGGACAGTCAATGAAAAACTGTTTTTT.

The V call is TRBV19, the J call TRBJ1-2; tentatively, D is TRBD1 (6 bases). The CDR3 has 14 residues. CDR1 and CDR2 from the germline V gene are LNHDA and SQIVND (reference sequence). Trimming took 1 base from V and 2 from J, leaving 8 bases between them. CDR3 DNA: TGTGCCAGTAGTATAGTGGACAGAAACTATGGCTACACCTTC. Translation: CASSIVDRNYGYTF.

CDR3 sequence reads: CASSYARNYGYTF. The CDR3 DNA sequence: TGTGCCAGCAGTTACGCCCGGAACTATGGCTACACCTTC. The chain has TRBV6-5 and TRBJ1-2; D unclear. Per germline, CDR1 MNHEY and CDR2 SVGAGI. Deletions cut 2 bases from V and 2 bases from J, with 6 bases between. This CDR3 has 13 amino acids.

This clone has more than one count but fewer than ten. The J gene is TRBJ1-3, the V gene TRBV7-8; TRBD1 agrees at 9 bases. The V gene's germline CDR1 is SGHVS and CDR2 FQNEAQ. With 5 bases clipped from V and 3 bases from J, the junction kept 11 bases outside the gene matches. The CDR3 is made up of 17 amino acids. DNA of the CDR3: TGTGCCAGCAGCCATAGGACAGGGGAAGCAAATGGAAACACCATATATTTT. Amino acid sequence: CASSHRTGEANGNTIYF.

The gene calls are TRBV5-5 and TRBJ1-1; D unclear. The CDR3 runs to 13 residues. Germline V lookup: CDR1 SGHKS, CDR2 YYEKEE (reference sequence). V lost 6 bases to trimming and J lost 5 bases, with 14 bases between them. CDR3 nucleotides: TGTGCCAGCACCTCGGACTTAAGGACTGAAGCTTTCTTT. Protein: CASTSDLRTEAFF.

The rearrangement links TRBV6-4 to TRBJ1-3, with 7 bases identical to TRBD1. Trimming took 8 bases from V and 4 from J; bases not matched to a gene: 2. The CDR3 length is 12 residues. Germline V CDR1 and CDR2: MRHNA, SNTAGT. CDR3 nucleotides: TGTGCCAGCGGACAGGTGGGAAACACCATATATTTT. This sequence encodes CASGQVGNTIYF.

J is TRBJ2-3 and V is TRBV5-1; D remains unclear. The CDR3 sequence is 14 residues long. CDR1 and CDR2 (germline): SGHRS, YFSETQ. Trimming stripped 0 bases from V and 0 bases from J, with 5 bases between. The CDR3 loop is CASSLEGSTDTQYF. In DNA form, the CDR3 reads TGCGCCAGCAGCTTGGAGGGCAGCACAGATACGCAGTATTTT.

The chain couples TRBV5-4 to TRBJ1-2, with D possibly matching TRBD1 (6 bases). Germline CDR1 reads SGHNT; CDR2 reads YYREEE (reference sequence). V gave up 4 bases and J gave up 2 bases, with 9 bases separating them. The CDR3 contains 13 residues. The CDR3 coding sequence is TGTGCCAGCAGCCCGACAGGAAACTATGGCTACACCTTC. Its translation: CASSPTGNYGYTF.

The gene calls are TRBV19 and TRBJ1-2; D not resolved. The ends were cut back, 5 bases at V and 0 bases at J, with 10 bases in the middle. This CDR3 comprises 14 residues. CDR1 and CDR2 (germline): LNHDA, SQIVND (reference sequence). CDR3 bases: TGTGCCAGTAGTCCCTCTGGGGCTAACTATGGCTACACCTTC. Amino acid sequence: CASSPSGANYGYTF.

This chain connects TRBV23-1 to TRBJ2-1, with TRBD2 identical over 10 bases. TRBV23-1 falls under the ORF class, with uncertain function. J lost 7 bases, V lost 9 bases, and 6 bases had no gene match. The CDR3 is 13 residues long. CDR3 in DNA: TGCGCCAGGGAGCGGGGGGGCCGGAATGAGCAGTTCTTC. This codes for CARERGGRNEQFF.

The chain is built from TRBV18 and TRBJ1-5, with 7 bases identical to TRBD1. The CDR3 has 16 amino acids. CDR1 and CDR2 from the germline V gene are KGHSH and LQKENI. Unmatched junction bases numbered 5, after V lost 3 bases and J lost 0 bases. The CDR3 protein is CASSPTGSNSNQPQHF. CDR3 nucleotide sequence: TGTGCCAGCTCACCGACAGGGAGCAATAGCAATCAGCCCCAGCATTTT.